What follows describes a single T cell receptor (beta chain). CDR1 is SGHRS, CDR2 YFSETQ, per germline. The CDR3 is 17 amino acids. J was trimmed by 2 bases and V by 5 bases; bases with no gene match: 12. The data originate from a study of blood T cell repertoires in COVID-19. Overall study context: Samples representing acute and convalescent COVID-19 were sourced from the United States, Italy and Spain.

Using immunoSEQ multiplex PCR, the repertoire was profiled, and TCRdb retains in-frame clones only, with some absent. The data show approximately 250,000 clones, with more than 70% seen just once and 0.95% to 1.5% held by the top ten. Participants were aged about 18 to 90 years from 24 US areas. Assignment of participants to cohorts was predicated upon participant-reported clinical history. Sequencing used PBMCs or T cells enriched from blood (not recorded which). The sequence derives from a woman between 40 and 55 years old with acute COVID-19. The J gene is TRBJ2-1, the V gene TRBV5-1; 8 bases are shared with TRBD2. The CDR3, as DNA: TGCGCCAGCAGGCCCCGCCCAGCGGGAGAGGCCTACAATGAGCAGTTCTTC. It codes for CASRPRPAGEAYNEQFF.